This passage covers 6 T cell receptor beta chains from one sample sequenced in a study of CD8+ T cells in alopecia areata. Documented treatment: oral pan-JAK inhibitor, 5-10 mg twice daily. As the sequencing template, cDNA was produced by extracting RNA and reverse transcribing it. Here immunoSEQ multiplex PCR was the method, and the copy in TCRdb shows in-frame clones only, minus some. The sample includes 140,000 to 150,000 clones, roughly 52% seen only once; the top ten take about a sixth. The sample here was CD8+ T cells sorted from blood, taken at week 4, from a patient treated with tofacitinib. The receptors here all came from a human donor with alopecia areata.

The table lists this clone with a few counts. The gene calls are TRBV5-4 and TRBJ2-7, with D perhaps being TRBD1 or TRBD2 (5 bases each). The CDR3 has 14 residues. V lost 3 bases to trimming and J lost 6 bases, with 16 bases between them. Germline V lookup: CDR1 SGHNT, CDR2 YYREEE (reference sequence). The CDR3 nucleotides read TGTGCCAGCAGCTGGGACCGGGACCCCATCGAGCAGTACTTC. It is translated as CASSWDRDPIEQYF.

This rearrangement joins TRBV6-1 to TRBJ2-3; possible D gene TRBD2, 6 bases. This CDR3 has 17 amino acids. CDR1 and CDR2 from the germline V gene are MNHNS and SASEGT. V lost 0 bases and J 1 base, leaving 14 bases between the germline ends. Here the CDR3 DNA reads TGTGCCAGCAGTGAAGCGCTGTCAGGAGGGGGCACAGATACGCAGTATTTT. This translates into CASSEALSGGGTDTQYF.

The gene calls are TRBV2 and TRBJ2-5; no clear D. From germline, CDR1 is SNHLY and CDR2 FYNNEI. Trimming stripped 3 bases from V and 4 bases from J, with 9 bases between. The CDR3 has 13 amino acids. CDR3 in amino acids: CASSDVSGETQYF. The DNA for the CDR3 is TGTGCCAGCAGTGACGTCAGTGGAGAGACCCAGTACTTC.

This chain joins TRBV4-1 and TRBJ2-7; D may be TRBD1 (5 bases). V was clipped by 4 bases and J by 8 bases, with 15 bases between them. In germline, CDR1 is MGHRA, CDR2 YSYEKL. The CDR3 sequence is 13 residues long. This CDR3 is CASSLGQGRKQYF. The CDR3, as DNA: TGCGCCAGCAGCCTGGGGCAGGGTCGCAAGCAGTACTTC.

The genes are TRBV25-1 and TRBJ1-1; TRBD1 might be the D (5 bases). The CDR3 has 13 amino acids. Germline V lookup: CDR1 MGHDK, CDR2 SYGVNS. With 4 bases removed from V and 1 base from J, the gap between germline ends came to 7 bases. The CDR3, as DNA: TGTGCCAGCAGTGCGACAGAGAACACTGAAGCTTTCTTT. It specifies CASSATENTEAFF. The variable domain in full, completed from reference TRBV25-1 and TRBJ1-1, reads EADIYQTPRYLVIGTGKKITLECSQTMGHDKMYWYQQDPGMELHLIHYSYGVNSTEKGDLSSESTVSRIRTEHFPLTLESARPSHTSQYLCASSATENTEAFFGQGTRLTVV.

The sample holds a few counts of this clone. The rearrangement joins TRBV27 to TRBJ1-2; 11 positions match TRBD1. V gave up 5 bases and J gave up 8 bases; unmatched junction bases: 7. The germline gives CDR1 MNHEY, CDR2 SMNVEV (reference sequence). The CDR3 spans 14 residues. CDR3: CASSLGQGAAGYTF. The CDR3 bases are TGTGCCAGCAGTCTAGGACAGGGGGCGGCCGGCTACACCTTC.